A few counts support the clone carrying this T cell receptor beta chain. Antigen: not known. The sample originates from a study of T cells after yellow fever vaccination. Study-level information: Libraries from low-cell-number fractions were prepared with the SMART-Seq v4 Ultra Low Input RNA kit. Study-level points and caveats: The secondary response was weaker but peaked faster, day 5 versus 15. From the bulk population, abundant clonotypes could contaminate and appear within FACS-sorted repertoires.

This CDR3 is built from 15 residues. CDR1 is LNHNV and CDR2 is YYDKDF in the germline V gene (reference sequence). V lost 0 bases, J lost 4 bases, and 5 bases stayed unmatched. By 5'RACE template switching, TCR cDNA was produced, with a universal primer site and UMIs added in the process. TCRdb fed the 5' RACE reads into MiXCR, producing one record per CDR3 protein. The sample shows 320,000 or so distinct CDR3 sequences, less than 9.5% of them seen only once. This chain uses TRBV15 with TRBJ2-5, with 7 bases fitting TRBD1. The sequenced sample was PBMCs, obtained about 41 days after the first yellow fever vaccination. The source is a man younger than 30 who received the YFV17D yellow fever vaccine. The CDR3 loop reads CATSRDPGGRETQYF. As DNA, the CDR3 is TGTGCCACCAGCAGAGATCCAGGGGGACGAGAGACCCAGTACTTC.